These 9 T cell receptor beta chains were all obtained from the same sample, sequenced in a study of T cell changes during pregnancy in multiple sclerosis (dated by TCRdb to about 2019). Libraries were built with the immunoSEQ multiplex PCR assay. Not all clones reach the TCRdb copy of this immuneACCESS table, which keeps in-frame sequences only. Checked studies attribute under half of the gap to unresolved V genes and leave the rest unexplained. In this sample the table shows roughly 86,000 clones, approximately 92% of which occur a single time. Clones ranked in the top ten supply about 2.4% of the sample. The sequenced sample was peripheral blood, obtained in the first trimester of pregnancy. The source of these receptors is a female donor with multiple sclerosis, enrolled in a pregnancy study.

This rearrangement joins TRBV11-3 to TRBJ2-3, with TRBD1 matching over 9 bases. V lost 3 bases, J lost 2 bases, and 3 bases stayed unmatched. The CDR3 has 15 amino acids. Germline V gene lookup returns CDR1 SGHNT and CDR2 YENEEA. CDR3 sequence: CASSFGTGTTDTQYF. The CDR3 DNA follows: TGTGCCAGCAGCTTTGGGACAGGGACCACAGATACGCAGTATTTT.

The chain is built from TRBV10-3 and TRBJ2-1; a possible D gene is TRBD1 (6 bases). The germline V and J ends were trimmed by 7 bases and 6 bases, with 13 bases remaining between them. Looked up from germline, CDR1 is ENHRY and CDR2 is SYGVKD. CDR3 size: 13 residues. CDR3: CAINRDGTNEQFF. The CDR3 bases are TGTGCCATCAACAGGGATGGCACCAATGAGCAGTTCTTC.

The chain recombines TRBV18 with TRBJ2-2; D remains unclear. Trimming stripped 3 bases from V and 5 bases from J, with 4 bases between. Germline assignment: CDR1 KGHSH and CDR2 LQKENI. The length of the CDR3 is 12 residues. The CDR3 here is CASSPLTGELFF. CDR3 sequence (DNA): TGTGCCAGCTCACCCTTAACCGGGGAGCTGTTTTTT.

The chain combines TRBV19 with TRBJ1-1, with a possible D match to TRBD1 (6 bases). Trimming removed 10 bases from V and 5 bases from J, with 14 bases in between. Germline CDR1 is LNHDA and CDR2 is SQIVND (reference sequence). This CDR3 region has 12 residues. This CDR3 reads CAIHTGWTEAFF. The DNA for the CDR3 is TGTGCCATTCATACAGGGTGGACTGAAGCTTTCTTT.

The rearrangement joins TRBV9 to TRBJ2-2; the D gene is possibly TRBD1 (6 bases). CDR1 SGDLS and CDR2 YYNGEE come from the germline V gene. V shed 0 bases and J shed 4 bases, with 19 bases lying between them. The CDR3 is 18 amino acids. This chain's CDR3 is CASSVEASGQLITGELFF. CDR3 DNA sequence: TGTGCCAGCAGCGTAGAGGCCTCGGGACAACTCATCACCGGGGAGCTGTTTTTT.

The genes are TRBV27 and TRBJ2-7, with TRBD1 as a possible D gene (6 bases). Trimming stripped 5 bases from V and 3 bases from J, with 11 bases between. Germline V gene data show CDR1 as MNHEY and CDR2 as SMNVEV (reference sequence). CDR3 length equals 13 residues. The CDR3 spells CASSPGQLYEQYF. In DNA form, the CDR3 reads TGTGCCAGCAGTCCCGGACAGCTCTACGAGCAGTACTTC.

The chain combines TRBV14 with TRBJ2-1; 13 nucleotides line up with TRBD2. CDR3 size: 17 residues. Per the germline V gene, CDR1 is SGHDN and CDR2 is FVKESK. V shed 3 bases and J 9 bases; nucleotides not matched to a gene: 11. CDR3 in amino acids: CASSHLGLAGESGEQFF. In nucleotides, the CDR3 is TGTGCCAGCAGCCACCTAGGACTAGCGGGAGAATCGGGTGAGCAGTTCTTC.

V usage is TRBV4-3 and J usage is TRBJ2-1; TRBD2 might be the D (5 bases). CDR1 is LGHNA, CDR2 YSLEER, per germline. The CDR3 is 17 residues long. The V gene lost 2 bases and the J gene lost 0 bases, with 14 bases spanning the gap. CDR3 in amino acids: CASSQFSGLSSYNEQFF. The CDR3 DNA sequence: TGCGCCAGCAGCCAATTCTCAGGACTGAGCTCCTACAATGAGCAGTTCTTC.

The chain recombines TRBV7-6 with TRBJ2-1, with 13 bases aligning to TRBD2. The CDR3 covers 16 residues. CDR1 SGHVS and CDR2 FNYEAQ come from the germline V gene. V lost 5 bases, J lost 5 bases, and 6 bases stayed unmatched. The CDR3 sequence is CASSRRTSGSHNEQFF. The CDR3 nucleotides are TGTGCCAGCAGCCGCCGGACTAGCGGGAGTCACAATGAGCAGTTCTTC.